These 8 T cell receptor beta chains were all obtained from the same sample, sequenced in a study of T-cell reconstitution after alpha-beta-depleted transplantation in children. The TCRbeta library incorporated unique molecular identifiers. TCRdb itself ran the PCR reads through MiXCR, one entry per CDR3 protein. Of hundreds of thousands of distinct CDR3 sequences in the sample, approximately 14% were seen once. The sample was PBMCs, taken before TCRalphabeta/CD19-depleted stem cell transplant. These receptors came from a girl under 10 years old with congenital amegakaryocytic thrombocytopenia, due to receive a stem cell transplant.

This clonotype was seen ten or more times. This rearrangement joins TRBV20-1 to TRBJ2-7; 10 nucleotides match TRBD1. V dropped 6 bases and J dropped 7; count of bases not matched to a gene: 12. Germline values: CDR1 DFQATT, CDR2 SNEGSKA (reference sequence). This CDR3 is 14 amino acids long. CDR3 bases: TGCAGTGCCCGCTATCCGGGACAGGGGATAGAGCAGTACTTC. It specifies CSARYPGQGIEQYF.

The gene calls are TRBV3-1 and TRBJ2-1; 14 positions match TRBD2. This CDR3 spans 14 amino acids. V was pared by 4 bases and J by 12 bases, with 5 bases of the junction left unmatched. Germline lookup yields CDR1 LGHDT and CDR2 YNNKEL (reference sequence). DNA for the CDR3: TGTGCCAGCAGCCCGCCGGGACTAGCGGGAGCGCAGTTCTTC. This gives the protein CASSPPGLAGAQFF.

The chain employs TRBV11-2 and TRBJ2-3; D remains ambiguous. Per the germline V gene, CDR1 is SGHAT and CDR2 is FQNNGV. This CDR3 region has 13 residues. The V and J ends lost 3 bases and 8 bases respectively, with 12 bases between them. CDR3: CASSFGDGGTQYF. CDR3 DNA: TGTGCCAGCAGCTTTGGGGATGGCGGTACGCAGTATTTT. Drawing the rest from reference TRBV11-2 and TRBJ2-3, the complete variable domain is EAGVAQSPRYKIIEKRQSVAFWCNPISGHATLYWYQQILGQGPKLLIQFQNNGVVDDSQLPKDRFSAERLKGVDSTLKIQPAKLEDSAVYLCASSFGDGGTQYFGPGTRLTVL.

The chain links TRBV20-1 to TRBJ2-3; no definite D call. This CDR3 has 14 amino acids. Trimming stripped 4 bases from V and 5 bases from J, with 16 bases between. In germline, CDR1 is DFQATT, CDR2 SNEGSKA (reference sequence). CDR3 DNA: TGCAGTGCTACGCTACCTCGGATGGGAGATACGCAGTATTTT. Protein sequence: CSATLPRMGDTQYF.

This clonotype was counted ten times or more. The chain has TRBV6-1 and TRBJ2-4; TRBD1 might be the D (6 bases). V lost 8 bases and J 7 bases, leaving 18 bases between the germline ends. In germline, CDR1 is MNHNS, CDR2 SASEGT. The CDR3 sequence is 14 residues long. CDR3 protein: CASSVYSDSNIQYF. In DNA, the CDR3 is TGTGCCAGCTCCGTATACTCGGACAGTAACATTCAGTACTTC.

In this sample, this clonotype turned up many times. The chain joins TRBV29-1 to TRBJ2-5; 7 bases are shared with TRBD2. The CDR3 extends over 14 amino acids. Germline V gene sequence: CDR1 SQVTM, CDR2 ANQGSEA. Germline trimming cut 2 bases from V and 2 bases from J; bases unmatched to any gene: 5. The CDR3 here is CSVERLAVQETQYF. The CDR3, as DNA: TGCAGCGTTGAAAGGCTAGCGGTACAAGAGACCCAGTACTTC.

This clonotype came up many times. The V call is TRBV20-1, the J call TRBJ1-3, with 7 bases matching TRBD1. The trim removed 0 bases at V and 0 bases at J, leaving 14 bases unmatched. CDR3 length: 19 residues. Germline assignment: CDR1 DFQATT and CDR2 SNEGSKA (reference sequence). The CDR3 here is CSAREELVPGQLSGNTIYF. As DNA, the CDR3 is TGCAGTGCTAGAGAGGAGTTGGTACCGGGACAGCTCTCTGGAAACACCATATATTTT.

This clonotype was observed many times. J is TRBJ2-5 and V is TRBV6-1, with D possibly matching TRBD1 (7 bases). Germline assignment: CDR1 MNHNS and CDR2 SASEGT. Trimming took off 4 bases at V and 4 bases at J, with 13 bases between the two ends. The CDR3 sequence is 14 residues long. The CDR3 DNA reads TGTGCCAGCAGTGCGAGGAGGGGGCCAGAGACCCAGTACTTC. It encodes CASSARRGPETQYF.